This passage covers 4 T cell receptor beta chains from one sample sequenced in a study of T cells in Graves' hyperthyroidism and ophthalmopathy. Using RNA transcripts as the source, TCR beta CDR3 regions were amplified. TCR CDR3 regions were first amplified by RT-PCR with HTBI primers. A single record per CDR3 protein comes from TCRdb applying MiXCR to the multiplex PCR reads. This table has around 350,000 distinct CDR3 sequences, 13% appearing once. The sequenced sample was blood. Every receptor here comes from a woman aged 18 to 35 with Graves' hyperthyroidism.

This rearrangement joins TRBV4-1 to TRBJ1-1; no reliable D call. The CDR3 runs to 14 residues. Trimming took off 6 bases at V and 4 bases at J, with 15 bases between the two ends. The germline V gene encodes CDR1 MGHRA and CDR2 YSYEKL. CDR3 loop: CASRPSTAPTEAFF. CDR3 bases: TGCGCCAGCAGGCCCTCGACGGCTCCCACTGAAGCTTTCTTT.

The rearrangement joins TRBV7-9 to TRBJ2-1; 12 bases map to TRBD2. Germline CDR1 is SEHNR and CDR2 is FQNEAQ (reference sequence). The CDR3 has 16 amino acids. With V trimmed by 6 bases and J by 5 bases, 8 bases remained unmatched. CDR3: CASSFRLAGENNEQFF. The CDR3 region has the DNA TGTGCCAGCAGTTTCCGACTAGCGGGAGAAAACAATGAGCAGTTCTTC.

The gene calls are TRBV10-1 and TRBJ1-4; the D gene is possibly TRBD1 (6 bases). Germline CDR1 reads WNHNN; CDR2 reads SYGVQD (reference sequence). With 2 bases removed from V and 8 bases from J, the gap between germline ends came to 12 bases. This CDR3 has 14 residues. The CDR3 loop is CASSEGGRGEKLFF. The CDR3, as DNA: TGCGCCAGCAGTGAGGGGGGGCGGGGGGAAAAACTGTTTTTT.

On this clonotype: Its ends do not fully match the called genes, so a read error is possible. This rearrangement joins TRBV7-3 to TRBJ2-2, with 7 positions matching TRBD2. CDR1 SGHTA and CDR2 FQGTGA come from the germline V gene. This CDR3 is built from 16 residues. CDR3 in DNA: TGTGCCAGCAGCTTACTCGGGACTAACTCACCCGGGGAGCCGTTTTTT. This encodes CASSLLGTNSPGEPFF.